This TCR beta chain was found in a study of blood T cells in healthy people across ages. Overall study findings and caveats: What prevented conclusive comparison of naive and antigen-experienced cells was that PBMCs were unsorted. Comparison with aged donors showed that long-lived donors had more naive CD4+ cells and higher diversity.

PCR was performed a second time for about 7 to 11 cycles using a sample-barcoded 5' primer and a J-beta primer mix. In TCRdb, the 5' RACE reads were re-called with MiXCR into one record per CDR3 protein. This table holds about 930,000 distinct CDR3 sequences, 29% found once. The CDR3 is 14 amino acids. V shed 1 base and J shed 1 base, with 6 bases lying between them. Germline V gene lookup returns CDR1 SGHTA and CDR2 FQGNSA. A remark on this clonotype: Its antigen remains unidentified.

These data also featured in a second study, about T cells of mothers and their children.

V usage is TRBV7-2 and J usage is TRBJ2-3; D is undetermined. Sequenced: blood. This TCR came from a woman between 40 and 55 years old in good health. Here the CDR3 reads CASSLVRRTDTQYF. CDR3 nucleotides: TGTGCCAGCAGCTTAGTTCGTCGCACAGATACGCAGTATTTT.